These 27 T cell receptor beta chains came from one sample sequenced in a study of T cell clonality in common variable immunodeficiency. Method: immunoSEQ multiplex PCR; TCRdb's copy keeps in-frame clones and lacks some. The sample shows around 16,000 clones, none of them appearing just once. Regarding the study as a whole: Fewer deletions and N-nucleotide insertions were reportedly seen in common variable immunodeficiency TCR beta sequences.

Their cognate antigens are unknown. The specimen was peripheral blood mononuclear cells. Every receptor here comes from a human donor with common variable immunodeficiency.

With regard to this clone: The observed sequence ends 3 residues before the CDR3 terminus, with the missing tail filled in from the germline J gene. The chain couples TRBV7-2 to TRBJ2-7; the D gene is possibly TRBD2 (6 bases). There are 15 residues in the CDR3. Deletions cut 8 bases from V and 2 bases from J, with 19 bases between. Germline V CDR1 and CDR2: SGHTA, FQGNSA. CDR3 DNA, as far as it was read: TGTGCCAGCGGCCAGAGGGCGGGGCTGACCTACGAG. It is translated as CASGQRAGLTYE. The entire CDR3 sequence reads CASGQRAGLTYEQYF.

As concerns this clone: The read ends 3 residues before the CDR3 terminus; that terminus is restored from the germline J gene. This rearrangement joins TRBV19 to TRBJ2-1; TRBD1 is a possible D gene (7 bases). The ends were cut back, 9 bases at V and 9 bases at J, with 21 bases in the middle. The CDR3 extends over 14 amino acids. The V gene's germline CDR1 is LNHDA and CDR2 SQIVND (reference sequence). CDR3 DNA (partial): TGTGCCAGCTCCCGGGGACAGACTAGGAGTGAG. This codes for CASSRGQTRSE. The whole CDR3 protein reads CASSRGQTRSEQFF.

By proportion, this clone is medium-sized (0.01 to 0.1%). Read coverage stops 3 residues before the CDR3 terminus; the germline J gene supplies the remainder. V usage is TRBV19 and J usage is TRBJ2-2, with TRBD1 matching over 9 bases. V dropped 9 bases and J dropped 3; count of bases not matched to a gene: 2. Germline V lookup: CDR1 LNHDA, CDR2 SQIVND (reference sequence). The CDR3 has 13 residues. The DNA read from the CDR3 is TGTGCCAGGTGGACAGGGGACACCGGGGAG. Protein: CARWTGDTGE. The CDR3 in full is CARWTGDTGELFF.

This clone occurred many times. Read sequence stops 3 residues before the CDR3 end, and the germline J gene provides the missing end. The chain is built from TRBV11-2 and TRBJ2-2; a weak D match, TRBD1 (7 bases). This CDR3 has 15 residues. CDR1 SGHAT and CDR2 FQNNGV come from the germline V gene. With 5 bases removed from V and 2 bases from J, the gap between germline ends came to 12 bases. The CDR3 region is CASSGGTVNTGELFF. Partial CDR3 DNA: TGTGCCAGCAGCGGGGGGACAGTCAACACCGGGGAG.

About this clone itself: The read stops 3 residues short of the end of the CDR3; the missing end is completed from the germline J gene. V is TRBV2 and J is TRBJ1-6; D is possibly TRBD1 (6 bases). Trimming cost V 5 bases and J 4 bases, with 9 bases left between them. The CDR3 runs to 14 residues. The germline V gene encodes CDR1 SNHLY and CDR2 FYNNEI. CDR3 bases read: TGTGCCAGCAGTCCAGGACAGTATAATTCACCC. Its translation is CASSPGQYNSP. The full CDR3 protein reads CASSPGQYNSPLHF.

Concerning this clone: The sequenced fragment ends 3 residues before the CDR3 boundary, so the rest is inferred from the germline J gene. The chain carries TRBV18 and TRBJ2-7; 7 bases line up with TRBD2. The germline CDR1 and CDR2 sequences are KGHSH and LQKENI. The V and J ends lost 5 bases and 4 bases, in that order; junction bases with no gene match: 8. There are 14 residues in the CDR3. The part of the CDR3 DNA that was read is TGTGCCAGCTCAGAGGAGACTAGCAGGTACGAG. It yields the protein CASSEETSRYE. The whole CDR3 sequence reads CASSEETSRYEQYF.

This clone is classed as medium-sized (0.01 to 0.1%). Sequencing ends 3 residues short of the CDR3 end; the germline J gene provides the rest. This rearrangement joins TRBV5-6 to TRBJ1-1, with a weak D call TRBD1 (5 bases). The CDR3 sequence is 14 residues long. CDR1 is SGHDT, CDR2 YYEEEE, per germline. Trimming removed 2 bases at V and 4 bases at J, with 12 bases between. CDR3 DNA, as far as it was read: TGTGCCAGCAGCTTTATGAAAGGGGTCACTGAA. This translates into CASSFMKGVTE. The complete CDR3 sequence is CASSFMKGVTEAFF.

The sequenced CDR3 bases are TGTGCCAGCTCACCACTGACAGGGCCTGATTCACCC. This sequence encodes CASSPLTGPDSP. From start to end, the CDR3 is CASSPLTGPDSPLHF. This sequence joins TRBV18 and TRBJ1-6; 7 positions match TRBD1. The read ends 3 residues before the CDR3 terminus; that terminus is restored from the germline J gene. CDR3 length: 15 residues. V dropped 1 base and J dropped 8; count of bases not matched to a gene: 5. Per the germline V gene, CDR1 is KGHSH and CDR2 is LQKENI.

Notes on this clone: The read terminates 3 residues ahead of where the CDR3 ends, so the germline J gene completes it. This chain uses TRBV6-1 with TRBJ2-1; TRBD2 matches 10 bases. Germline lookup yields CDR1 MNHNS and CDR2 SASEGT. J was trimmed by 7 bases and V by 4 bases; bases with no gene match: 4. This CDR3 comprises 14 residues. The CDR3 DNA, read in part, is TGTGCCAGCAGTGGCAGCGGGGGGGTTAATGAG. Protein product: CASSGSGGVNE. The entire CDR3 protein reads CASSGSGGVNEQFF.

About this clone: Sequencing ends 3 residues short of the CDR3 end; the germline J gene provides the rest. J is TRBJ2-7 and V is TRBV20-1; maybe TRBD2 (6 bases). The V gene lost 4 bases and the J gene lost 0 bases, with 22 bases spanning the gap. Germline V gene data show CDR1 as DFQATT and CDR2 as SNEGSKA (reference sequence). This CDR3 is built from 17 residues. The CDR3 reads CSANLRLARVISYEQYF. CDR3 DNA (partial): TGCAGTGCTAACCTCCGGCTAGCGCGGGTGATCTCCTACGAG.

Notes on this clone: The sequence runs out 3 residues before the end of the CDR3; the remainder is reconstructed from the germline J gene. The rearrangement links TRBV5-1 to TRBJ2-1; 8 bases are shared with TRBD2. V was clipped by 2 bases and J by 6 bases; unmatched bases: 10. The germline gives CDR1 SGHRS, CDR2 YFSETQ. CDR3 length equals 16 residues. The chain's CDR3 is CASSFTPGGPGNEQFF. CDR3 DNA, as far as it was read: TGCGCCAGCAGCTTCACTCCGGGGGGGCCCGGCAATGAG.

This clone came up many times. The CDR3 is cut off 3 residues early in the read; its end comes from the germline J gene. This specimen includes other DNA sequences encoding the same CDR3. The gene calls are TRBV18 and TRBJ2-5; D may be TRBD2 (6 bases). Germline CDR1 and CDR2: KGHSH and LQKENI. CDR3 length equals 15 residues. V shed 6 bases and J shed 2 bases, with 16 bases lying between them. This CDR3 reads CASSPGTGRQETQYF. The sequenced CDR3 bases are TGTGCCAGCTCTCCCGGGACTGGACGTCAAGAGACC.

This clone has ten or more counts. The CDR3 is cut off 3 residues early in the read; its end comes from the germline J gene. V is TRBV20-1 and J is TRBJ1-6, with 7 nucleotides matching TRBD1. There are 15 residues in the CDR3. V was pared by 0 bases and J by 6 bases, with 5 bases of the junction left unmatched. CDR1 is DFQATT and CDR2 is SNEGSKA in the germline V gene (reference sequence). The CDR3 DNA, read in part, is TGCAGTGCTAGAGACCGGGACAGAGGTAATTCACCC. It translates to CSARDRDRGNSP. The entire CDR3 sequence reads CSARDRDRGNSPLHF.

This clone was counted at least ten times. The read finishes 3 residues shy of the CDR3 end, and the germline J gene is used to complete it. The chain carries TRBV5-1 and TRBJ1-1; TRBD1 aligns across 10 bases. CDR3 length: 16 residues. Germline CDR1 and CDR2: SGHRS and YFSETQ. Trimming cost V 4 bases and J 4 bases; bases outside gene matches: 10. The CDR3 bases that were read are TGCGCCAGCAGCCTGCGGGACAGGGGATGGGGCACTGAA. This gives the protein CASSLRDRGWGTE. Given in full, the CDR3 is CASSLRDRGWGTEAFF.

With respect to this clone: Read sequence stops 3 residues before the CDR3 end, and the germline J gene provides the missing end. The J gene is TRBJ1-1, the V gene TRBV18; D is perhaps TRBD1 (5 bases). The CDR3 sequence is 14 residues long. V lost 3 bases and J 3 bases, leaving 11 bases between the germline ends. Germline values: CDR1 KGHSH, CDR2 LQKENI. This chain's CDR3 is CASSPRVWDTEAFF. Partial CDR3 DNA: TGTGCCAGCTCACCCAGGGTATGGGACACTGAA.

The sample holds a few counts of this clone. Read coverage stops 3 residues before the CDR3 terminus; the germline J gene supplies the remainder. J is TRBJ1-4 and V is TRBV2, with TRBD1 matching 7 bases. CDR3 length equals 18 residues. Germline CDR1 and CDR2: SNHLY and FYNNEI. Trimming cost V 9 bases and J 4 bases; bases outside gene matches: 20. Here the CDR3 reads CARREGKPGTESNEKLFF. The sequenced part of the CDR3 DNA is TGTGCCAGGAGAGAAGGGAAACCTGGGACAGAGAGTAATGAAAAA. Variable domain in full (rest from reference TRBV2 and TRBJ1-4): EPEVTQTPSHQVTQMGQEVILRCVPISNHLYFYWYRQILGQKVEFLVSFYNNEISEKSEIFDDQFSVERPDGSNFTLKIRSTKLEDSAMYFCARREGKPGTESNEKLFFGSGTQLSVL.

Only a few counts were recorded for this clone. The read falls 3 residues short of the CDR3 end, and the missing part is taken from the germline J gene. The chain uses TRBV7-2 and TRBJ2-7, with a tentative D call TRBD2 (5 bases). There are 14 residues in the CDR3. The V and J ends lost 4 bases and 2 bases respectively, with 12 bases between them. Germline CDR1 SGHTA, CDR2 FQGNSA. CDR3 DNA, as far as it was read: TGTGCCAGCAGCTCCCGGACTGGAGCCTACGAG. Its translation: CASSSRTGAYE. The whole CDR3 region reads CASSSRTGAYEQYF. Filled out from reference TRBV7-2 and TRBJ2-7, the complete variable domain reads GAGVSQSPSNKVTEKGKDVELRCDPISGHTALYWYRQSLGQGLEFLIYFQGNSAPDKSGLPSDRFSAERTGGSVSTLTIQRTQQEDSAVYLCASSSRTGAYEQYFGPGTRLTVT.

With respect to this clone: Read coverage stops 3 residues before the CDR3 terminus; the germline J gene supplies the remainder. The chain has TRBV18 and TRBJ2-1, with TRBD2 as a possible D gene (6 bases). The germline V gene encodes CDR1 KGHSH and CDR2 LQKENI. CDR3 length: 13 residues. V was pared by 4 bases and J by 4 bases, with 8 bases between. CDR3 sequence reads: CASSRLVYNEQFF. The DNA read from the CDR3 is TGTGCCAGCTCACGACTAGTTTACAATGAG.

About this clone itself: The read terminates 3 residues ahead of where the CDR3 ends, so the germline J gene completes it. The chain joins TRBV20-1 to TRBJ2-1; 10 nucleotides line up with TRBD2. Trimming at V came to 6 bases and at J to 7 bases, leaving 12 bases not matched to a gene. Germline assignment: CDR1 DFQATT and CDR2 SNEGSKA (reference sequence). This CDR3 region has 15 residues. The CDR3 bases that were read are TGCAGTGCAACCCGTCTAGCGGGGGCCACTAATGAG. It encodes CSATRLAGATNE. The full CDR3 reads CSATRLAGATNEQFF.

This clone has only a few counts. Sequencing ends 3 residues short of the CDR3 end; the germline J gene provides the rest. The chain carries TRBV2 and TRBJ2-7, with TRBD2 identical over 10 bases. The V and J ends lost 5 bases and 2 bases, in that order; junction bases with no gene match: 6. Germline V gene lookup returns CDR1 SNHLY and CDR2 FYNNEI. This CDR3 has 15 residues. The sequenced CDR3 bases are TGTGCCAGCAGTCCCCTCCTAGCGGGGGCCTACGAG. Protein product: CASSPLLAGAYE. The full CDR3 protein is CASSPLLAGAYEQYF.

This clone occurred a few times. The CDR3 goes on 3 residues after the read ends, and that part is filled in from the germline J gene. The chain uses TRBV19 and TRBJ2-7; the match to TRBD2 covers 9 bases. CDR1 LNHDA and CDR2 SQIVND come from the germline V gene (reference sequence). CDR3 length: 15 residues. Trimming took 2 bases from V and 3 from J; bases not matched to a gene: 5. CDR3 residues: CASSIRLAAYYEQYF. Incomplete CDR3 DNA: TGTGCCAGTAGTATAAGACTAGCGGCATACTACGAG.

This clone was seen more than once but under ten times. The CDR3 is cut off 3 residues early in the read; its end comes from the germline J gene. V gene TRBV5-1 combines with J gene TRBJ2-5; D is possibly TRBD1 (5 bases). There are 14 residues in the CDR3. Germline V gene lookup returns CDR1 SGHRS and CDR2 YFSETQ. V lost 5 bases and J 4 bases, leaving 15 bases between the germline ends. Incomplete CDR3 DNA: TGCGCCAGCAGGCCAACAGGCGGACCAGAGACC. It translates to CASRPTGGPET. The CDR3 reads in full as CASRPTGGPETQYF.

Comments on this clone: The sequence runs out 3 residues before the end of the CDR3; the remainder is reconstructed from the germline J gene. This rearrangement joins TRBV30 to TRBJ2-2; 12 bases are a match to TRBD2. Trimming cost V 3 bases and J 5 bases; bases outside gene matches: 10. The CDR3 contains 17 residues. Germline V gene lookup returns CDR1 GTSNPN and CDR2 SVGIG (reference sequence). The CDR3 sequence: CAWRLALAGGFTGELFF. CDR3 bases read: TGTGCCTGGAGATTAGCACTAGCGGGGGGATTTACCGGGGAG.

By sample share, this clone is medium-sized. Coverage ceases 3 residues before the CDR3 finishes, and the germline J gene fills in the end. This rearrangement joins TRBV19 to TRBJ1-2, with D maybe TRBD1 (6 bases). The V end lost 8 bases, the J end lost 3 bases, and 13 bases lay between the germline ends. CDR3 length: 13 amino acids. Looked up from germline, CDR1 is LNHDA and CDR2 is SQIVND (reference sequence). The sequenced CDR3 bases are TGTGCCAGTGATAAGACAGGCCACTATGGC. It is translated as CASDKTGHYG. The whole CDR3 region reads CASDKTGHYGYTF.

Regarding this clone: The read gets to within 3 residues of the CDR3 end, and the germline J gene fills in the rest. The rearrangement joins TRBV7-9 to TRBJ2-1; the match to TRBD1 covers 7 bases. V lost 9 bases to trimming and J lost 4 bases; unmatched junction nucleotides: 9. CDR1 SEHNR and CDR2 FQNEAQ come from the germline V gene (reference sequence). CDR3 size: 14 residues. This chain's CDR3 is CASNYGTAYNEQFF. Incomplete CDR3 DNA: TGTGCCAGTAATTACGGGACAGCTTACAATGAG.

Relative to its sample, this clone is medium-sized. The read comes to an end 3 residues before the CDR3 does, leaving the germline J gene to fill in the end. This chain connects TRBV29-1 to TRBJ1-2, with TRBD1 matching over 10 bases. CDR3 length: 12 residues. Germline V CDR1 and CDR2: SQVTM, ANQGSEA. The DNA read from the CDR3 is TGCAGCGTGGGACAGGGGATTCAAGGC. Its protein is CSVGQGIQG. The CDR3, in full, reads CSVGQGIQGYTF.

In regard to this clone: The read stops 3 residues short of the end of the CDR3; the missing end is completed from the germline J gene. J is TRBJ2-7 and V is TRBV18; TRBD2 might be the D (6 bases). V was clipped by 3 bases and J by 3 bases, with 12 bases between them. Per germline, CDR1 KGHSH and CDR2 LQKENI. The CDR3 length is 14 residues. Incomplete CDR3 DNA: TGTGCCAGCTCACCTCTCGGGGGACGCTACGAG. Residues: CASSPLGGRYE. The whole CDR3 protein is CASSPLGGRYEQYF.